Listed here are 5 T cell receptor beta chains from one sample, sequenced in a study of response to subunit inactivated influenza vaccine. TCRdb re-called the RT-PCR reads with MiXCR, one entry per CDR3 protein. The top ten hold approximately 10% of the sample, which has a few hundred thousand distinct CDR3 sequences, 20% to 25% seen once. The starting material was PBMCs from blood, obtained approximately 20 months after vaccination. Receptor source: a man aged 50 to 69 who received an inactivated influenza vaccine.

This clonotype has a count of ten or more. In DNA form, the CDR3 reads TGCAGTGCTAGAGTTCAGGGGGCGGGTGGCAATCAGCCCCAGCATTTT. Protein product: CSARVQGAGGNQPQHF. The chain combines TRBV20-1 with TRBJ1-5; 8 bases agree with TRBD1. The ends lost 1 base at V and 2 bases at J; junction bases unmatched: 7. Per germline, CDR1 DFQATT and CDR2 SNEGSKA (reference sequence). The CDR3 totals 16 residues.

This clonotype showed up just a few times. The J gene is TRBJ1-2, the V gene TRBV27; 9 bases align to TRBD1. In germline, CDR1 is MNHEY, CDR2 SMNVEV (reference sequence). The CDR3 is 14 amino acids. With V trimmed by 3 bases and J by 2 bases, 1 base remained unmatched. The CDR3 loop reads CASSFDRGNYGYTF. DNA for the CDR3: TGTGCCAGCAGTTTCGACAGGGGGAACTATGGCTACACCTTC.

The chain carries TRBV7-9 and TRBJ2-5; D ambiguous. There are 11 residues in the CDR3. Between the trimmed V and J ends, which lost 4 bases and 3 bases, there was a span of 3 bases. Germline loops: CDR1 SEHNR, CDR2 FQNEAQ (reference sequence). The CDR3 is CASSWKETQYF. CDR3 coding DNA: TGTGCCAGCAGCTGGAAAGAGACCCAGTACTTC.

Only a few counts were recorded for this clonotype. The chain uses TRBV28 and TRBJ2-7, with 13 bases aligning to TRBD2. CDR3 length: 16 amino acids. V gave up 4 bases and J gave up 4 bases; unmatched junction bases: 7. Germline lookup yields CDR1 MDHEN and CDR2 SYDVKM. CDR3 in amino acids: CASSSAGLAGDYEQYF. CDR3 coding DNA: TGTGCCAGCAGTTCGGCCGGACTAGCGGGAGATTACGAGCAGTACTTC.

The V call is TRBV12-3 or TRBV12-4, the J call TRBJ1-3; D might be TRBD1 (6 bases). This CDR3 region has 18 residues. The ends were cut back, 3 bases at V and 0 bases at J, with 18 bases in the middle. The CDR3 DNA reads TGTGCCAGCAGTTTCGGGGACACGGCTCTAAACTCTGGAAACACCATATATTTT. Translated: CASSFGDTALNSGNTIYF.